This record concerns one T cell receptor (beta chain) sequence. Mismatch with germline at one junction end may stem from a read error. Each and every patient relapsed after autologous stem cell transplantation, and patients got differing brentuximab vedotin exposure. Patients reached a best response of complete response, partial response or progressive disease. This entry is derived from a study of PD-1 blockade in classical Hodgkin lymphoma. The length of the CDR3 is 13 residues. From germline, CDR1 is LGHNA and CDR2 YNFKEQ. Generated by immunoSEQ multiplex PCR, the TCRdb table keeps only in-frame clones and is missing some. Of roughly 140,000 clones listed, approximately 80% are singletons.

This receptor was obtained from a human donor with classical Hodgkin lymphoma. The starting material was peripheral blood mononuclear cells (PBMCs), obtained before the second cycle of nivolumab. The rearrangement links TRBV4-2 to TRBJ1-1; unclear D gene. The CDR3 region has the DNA TGTGCCAGCAGCGAAGAGGGAGGCACTGAAGCTTTCTTT. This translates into CASSEEGGTEAFF.